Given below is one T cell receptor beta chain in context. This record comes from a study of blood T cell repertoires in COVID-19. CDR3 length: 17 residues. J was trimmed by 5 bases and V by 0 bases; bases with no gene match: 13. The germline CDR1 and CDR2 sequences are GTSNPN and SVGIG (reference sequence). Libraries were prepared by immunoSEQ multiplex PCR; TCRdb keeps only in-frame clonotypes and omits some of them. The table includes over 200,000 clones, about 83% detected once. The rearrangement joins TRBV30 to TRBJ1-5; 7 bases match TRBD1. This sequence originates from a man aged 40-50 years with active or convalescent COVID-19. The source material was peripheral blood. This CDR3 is CAWSVGRMTGSDQPQHF. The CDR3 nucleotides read TGTGCCTGGAGTGTAGGTCGCATGACAGGGTCAGATCAGCCCCAGCATTTT.